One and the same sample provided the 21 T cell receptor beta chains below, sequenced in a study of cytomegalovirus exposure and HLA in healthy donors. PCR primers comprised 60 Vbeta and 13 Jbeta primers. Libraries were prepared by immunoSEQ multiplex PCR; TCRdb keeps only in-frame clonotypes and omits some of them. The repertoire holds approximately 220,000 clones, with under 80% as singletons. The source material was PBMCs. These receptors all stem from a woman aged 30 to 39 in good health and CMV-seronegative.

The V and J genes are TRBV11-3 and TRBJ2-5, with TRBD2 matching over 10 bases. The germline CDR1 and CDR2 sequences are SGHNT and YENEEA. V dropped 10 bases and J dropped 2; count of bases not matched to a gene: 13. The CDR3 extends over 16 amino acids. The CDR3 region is CATQRGGLAGQETQYF. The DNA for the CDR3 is TGTGCCACCCAGCGGGGGGGGCTAGCGGGGCAAGAGACCCAGTACTTC.

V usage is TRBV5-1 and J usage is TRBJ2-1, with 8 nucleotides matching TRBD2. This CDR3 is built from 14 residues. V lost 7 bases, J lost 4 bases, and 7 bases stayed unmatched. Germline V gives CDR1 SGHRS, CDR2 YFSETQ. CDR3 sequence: CASGRLATYNEQFF. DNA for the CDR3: TGCGCCAGCGGGCGACTAGCGACTTACAATGAGCAGTTCTTC. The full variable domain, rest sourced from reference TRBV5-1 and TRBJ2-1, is KAGVTQTPRYLIKTRGQQVTLSCSPISGHRSVSWYQQTPGQGLQFLFEYFSETQRNKGNFPGRFSGRQFSNSRSEMNVSTLELGDSALYLCASGRLATYNEQFFGPGTRLTVL.

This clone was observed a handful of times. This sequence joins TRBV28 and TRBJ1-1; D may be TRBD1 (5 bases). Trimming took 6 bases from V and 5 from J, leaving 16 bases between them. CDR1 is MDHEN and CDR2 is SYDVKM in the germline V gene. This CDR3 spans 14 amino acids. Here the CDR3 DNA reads TGTGCCAGCAGACTGCAGGGCAGGATTACTGAAGCTTTCTTT. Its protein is CASRLQGRITEAFF.

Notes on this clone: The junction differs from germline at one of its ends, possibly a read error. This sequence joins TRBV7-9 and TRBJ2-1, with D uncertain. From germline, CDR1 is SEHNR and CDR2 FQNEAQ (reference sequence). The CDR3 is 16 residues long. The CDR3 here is CSSSLRLISSYNEQFF. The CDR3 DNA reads TGTTCCAGCAGCTTAAGACTTATCAGCTCCTACAATGAGCAGTTCTTC.

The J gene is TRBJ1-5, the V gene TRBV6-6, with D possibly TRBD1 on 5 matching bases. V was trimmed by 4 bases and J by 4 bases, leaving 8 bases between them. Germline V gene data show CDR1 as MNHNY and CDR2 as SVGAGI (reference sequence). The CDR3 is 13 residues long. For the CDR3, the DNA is TGTGCCAGCAGTTGGACACAAAATCAGCCCCAGCATTTT. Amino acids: CASSWTQNQPQHF.

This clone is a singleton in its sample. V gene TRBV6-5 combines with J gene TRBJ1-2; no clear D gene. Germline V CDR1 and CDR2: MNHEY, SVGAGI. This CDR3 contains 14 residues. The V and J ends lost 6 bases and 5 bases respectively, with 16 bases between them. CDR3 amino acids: CASSVLGSPYGYTF. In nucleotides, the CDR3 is TGTGCCAGCAGCGTTCTGGGCAGCCCTTATGGCTACACCTTC.

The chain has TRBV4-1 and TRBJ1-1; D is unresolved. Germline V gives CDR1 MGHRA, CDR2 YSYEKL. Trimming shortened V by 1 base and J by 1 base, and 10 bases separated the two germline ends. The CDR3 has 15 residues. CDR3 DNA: TGCGCCAGCAGCCAAGGGGAGGCGACGAACACTGAAGCTTTCTTT. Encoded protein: CASSQGEATNTEAFF.

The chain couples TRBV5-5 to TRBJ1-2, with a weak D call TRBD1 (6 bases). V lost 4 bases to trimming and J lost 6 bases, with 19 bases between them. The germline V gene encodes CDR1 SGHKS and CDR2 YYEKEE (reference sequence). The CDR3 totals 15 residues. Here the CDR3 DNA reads TGTGCCAGCAGCCTGGCGGGCAGGGGTGTAGATGGCTACACCTTC. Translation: CASSLAGRGVDGYTF.

CDR3 DNA sequence: TGTGCCAGCAGCCAGACAGGGAGGACCTACGAGCAGTACTTC. Translation gives CASSQTGRTYEQYF. This chain joins TRBV14 and TRBJ2-7; possibly TRBD1 for D (7 bases). The ends were cut back, 3 bases at V and 2 bases at J, with 11 bases in the middle. The length of the CDR3 is 14 residues. Germline V gene lookup returns CDR1 SGHDN and CDR2 FVKESK. Combining the CDR3 with reference TRBV14 and TRBJ2-7 gives the whole variable domain EAGVTQFPSHSVIEKGQTVTLRCDPISGHDNLYWYRRVMGKEIKFLLHFVKESKQDESGMPNNRFLAERTGGTYSTLKVQPAELEDSGVYFCASSQTGRTYEQYFGPGTRLTVT.

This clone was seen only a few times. Here the CDR3 reads CASRLLAGEETQYF. CDR3 DNA: TGTGCCAGCAGGCTACTAGCGGGGGAAGAGACCCAGTACTTC. The chain employs TRBV6-6 and TRBJ2-5; TRBD2 agrees at 11 bases. With V trimmed by 6 bases and J by 3 bases, 3 bases remained unmatched. The germline gives CDR1 MNHNY, CDR2 SVGAGI (reference sequence). CDR3 size: 14 residues.

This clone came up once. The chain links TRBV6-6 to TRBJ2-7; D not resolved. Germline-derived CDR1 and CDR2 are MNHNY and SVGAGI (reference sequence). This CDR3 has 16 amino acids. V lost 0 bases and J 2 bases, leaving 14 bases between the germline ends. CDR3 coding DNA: TGTGCCAGCAGTTACTCGATGGAGCCAATCCCCTACGAGCAGTACTTC. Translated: CASSYSMEPIPYEQYF.

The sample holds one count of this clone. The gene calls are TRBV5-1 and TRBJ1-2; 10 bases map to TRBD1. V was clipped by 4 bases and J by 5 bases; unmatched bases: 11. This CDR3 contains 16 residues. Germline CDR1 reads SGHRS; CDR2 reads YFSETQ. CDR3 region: CASSIGQGVAGYGYTF. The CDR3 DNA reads TGCGCCAGCAGCATTGGACAGGGGGTCGCCGGATATGGCTACACCTTC.

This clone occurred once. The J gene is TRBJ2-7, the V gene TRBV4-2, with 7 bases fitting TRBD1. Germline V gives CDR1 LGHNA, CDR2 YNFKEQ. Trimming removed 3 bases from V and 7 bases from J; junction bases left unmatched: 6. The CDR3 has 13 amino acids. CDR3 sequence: CASSQPGTAEQYF. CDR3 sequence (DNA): TGTGCCAGCAGCCAGCCCGGGACAGCGGAGCAGTACTTC.

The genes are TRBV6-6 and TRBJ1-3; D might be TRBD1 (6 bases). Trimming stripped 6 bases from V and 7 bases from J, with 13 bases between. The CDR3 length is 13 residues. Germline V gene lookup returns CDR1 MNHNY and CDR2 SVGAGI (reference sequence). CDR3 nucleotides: TGTGCCAGCAGCCGACAGGACGGGAACACCATATATTTT. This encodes CASSRQDGNTIYF.

The DNA of the CDR3 is TGTGCCAGCAGTTACAGTAGTCGGGATGGGGACACCATATATTTT. Protein sequence: CASSYSSRDGDTIYF. The chain is built from TRBV6-6 and TRBJ1-3; no firm D call. This CDR3 contains 15 residues. Germline V CDR1 and CDR2: MNHNY, SVGAGI (reference sequence). Trimming removed 2 bases from V and 8 bases from J, with 16 bases in between.

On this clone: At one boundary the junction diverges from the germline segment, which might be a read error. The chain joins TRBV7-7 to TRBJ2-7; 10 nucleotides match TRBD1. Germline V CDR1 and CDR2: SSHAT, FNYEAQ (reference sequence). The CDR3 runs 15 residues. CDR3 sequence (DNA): TGTGCTAGCAGTCAAACCGGGACAGGGGACTACGAGCAGTACTTC. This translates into CASSQTGTGDYEQYF.

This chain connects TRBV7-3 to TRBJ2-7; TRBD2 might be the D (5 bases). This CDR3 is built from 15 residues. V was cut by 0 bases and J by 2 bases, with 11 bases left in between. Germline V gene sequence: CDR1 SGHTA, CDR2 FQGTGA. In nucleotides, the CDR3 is TGTGCCAGCAGCTTAACGCCTAGCAGGACCTACGAGCAGTACTTC. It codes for CASSLTPSRTYEQYF.

The CDR3 DNA reads as TGCGCCAGCAGCCCGGGGGTAGCGGGAACGACGCAGTATTTT. Translation: CASSPGVAGTTQYF. V usage is TRBV5-1 and J usage is TRBJ2-3; TRBD2 aligns across 8 bases. V lost 4 bases to trimming and J lost 9 bases; unmatched junction nucleotides: 10. The CDR3 extends over 14 amino acids. Germline V gives CDR1 SGHRS, CDR2 YFSETQ.

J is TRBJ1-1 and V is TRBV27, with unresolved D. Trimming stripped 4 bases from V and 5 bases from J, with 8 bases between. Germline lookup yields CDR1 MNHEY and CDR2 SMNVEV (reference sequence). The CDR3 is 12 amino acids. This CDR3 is CASSSGGTEAFF. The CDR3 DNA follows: TGTGCCAGCAGTTCGGGCGGGACTGAAGCTTTCTTT.

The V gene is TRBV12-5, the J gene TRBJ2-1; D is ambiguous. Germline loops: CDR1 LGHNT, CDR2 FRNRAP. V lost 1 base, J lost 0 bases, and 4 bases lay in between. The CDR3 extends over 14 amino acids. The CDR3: CASGLGSSYNEQFF. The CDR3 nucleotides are TGTGCTAGTGGTTTGGGGAGCTCCTACAATGAGCAGTTCTTC.

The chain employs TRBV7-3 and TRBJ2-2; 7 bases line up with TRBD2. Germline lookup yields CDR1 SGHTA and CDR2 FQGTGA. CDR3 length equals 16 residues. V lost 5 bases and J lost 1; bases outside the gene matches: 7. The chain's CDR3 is CASSPRGGRNTGELFF. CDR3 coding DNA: TGTGCCAGCAGCCCACGGGGAGGGAGGAACACCGGGGAGCTGTTTTTT.